Listed here is a single TCR beta chain. What it binds is unknown. This record belongs to a study of T cells in Graves' hyperthyroidism and ophthalmopathy. Study-level results: A 13 V-J model separated ophthalmopathy from stable hyperthyroidism. In blood, most of the thyroid clonotypes expanded above 0.001 were also present.

Patients aged 18 to 65 had newly diagnosed hyperthyroidism of under 2 months' duration. In making diagnoses, clinical symptoms, serum thyroxine and TRAb, thyroid ultrasound and orbital computed tomography were all used. The CDR3 is 12 residues long. V gave up 11 bases and J gave up 0 bases, with 11 bases separating them. The germline gives CDR1 SGHAT, CDR2 FQDESV (reference sequence). Amplification of TCR beta CDR3 regions used RNA as the template. During a first-round RT-PCR of the TCR CDR3, the HTBI primer set was used. TCRdb processed the multiplex PCR reads anew with MiXCR; each CDR3 protein has one entry. The repertoire holds over 700,000 distinct CDR3 sequences, 38% seen once, with 8.9% in the top ten.

The clonotype was recovered from a man between 18 and 35 years old with Graves' hyperthyroidism. J is TRBJ2-7 and V is TRBV11-1; the D is unclear. Sequencing used blood. CDR3 in amino acids: CAWSDSSYEQYF. The CDR3 region has the DNA TGTGCCTGGAGCGATAGCTCCTACGAGCAGTACTTC. The full variable domain, its missing parts supplied by reference TRBV11-1 and TRBJ2-7, is EAEVAQSPRYKITEKSQAVAFWCDPISGHATLYWYRQILGQGPELLVQFQDESVVDDSQLPKDRFSAERLKGVDSTLKIQPAELGDSAMYLCAWSDSSYEQYFGPGTRLTVT.